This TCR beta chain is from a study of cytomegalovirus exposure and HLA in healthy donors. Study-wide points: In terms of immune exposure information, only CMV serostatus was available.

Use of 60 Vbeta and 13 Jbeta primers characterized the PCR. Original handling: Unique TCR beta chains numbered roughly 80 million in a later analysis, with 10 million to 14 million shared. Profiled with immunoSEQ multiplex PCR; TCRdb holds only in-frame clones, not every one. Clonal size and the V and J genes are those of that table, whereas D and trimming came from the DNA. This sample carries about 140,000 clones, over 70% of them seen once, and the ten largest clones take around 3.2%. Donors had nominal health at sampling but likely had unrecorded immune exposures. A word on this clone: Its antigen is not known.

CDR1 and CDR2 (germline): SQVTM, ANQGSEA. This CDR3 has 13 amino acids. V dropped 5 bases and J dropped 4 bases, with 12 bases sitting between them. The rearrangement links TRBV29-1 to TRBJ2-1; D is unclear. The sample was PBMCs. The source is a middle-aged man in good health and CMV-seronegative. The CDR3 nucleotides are TGCAGCGTTCAATCCGCAGGATACAATGAGCAGTTCTTC. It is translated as CSVQSAGYNEQFF.